This T cell receptor (beta chain) is drawn from a study of Ad26.COV2.S vaccination and SARS-CoV-2 variants. Study overall: Doses of Ad26.COV2.S were injected into muscle once or twice, 56 days apart.

Data came from immunoSEQ multiplex PCR; TCRdb stores just in-frame clones and leaves some out. The sample has 350,000 to 400,000 clones, around 91% seen once. J was trimmed by 2 bases and V by 5 bases; bases with no gene match: 4. The CDR3 is 17 amino acids. Germline CDR1 is SEHNR and CDR2 is FQNEAQ (reference sequence). Study results and caveats: Using TCR breadth and depth analyses may have led to underestimated total T cell responses. Similar non-spike TCR breadth was observed in recipients of vaccine and of placebo.

On this clone: Its antigen is unidentified.

Specified treatment: over 15 received Ad26.COV2.S at low or high dose, single or two shots; a few received placebo; per-sample allocation not given. Sample collection was performed on day 63 after the first vaccine or placebo injection. This TCR came from a person between 18 and 65 years old who received the Ad26.COV2.S COVID-19 vaccine or a placebo. J is TRBJ2-3 and V is TRBV7-9, with 16 bases fitting TRBD2. The sample was peripheral blood, taken in a trial of Ad26.COV2.S vaccine versus placebo. The CDR3 reads CASSEGTSGRVTDTQYF. CDR3 in DNA: TGTGCCAGCAGCGAAGGGACTAGCGGGAGGGTCACAGATACGCAGTATTTT.